The T cell receptor beta chain under discussion was sequenced for a study of T cell changes during pregnancy in multiple sclerosis. This clone appeared once. The CDR3 consists of 16 residues. Per germline, CDR1 MRHNA and CDR2 SNTAGT. V trimming: 4 bases; J trimming: 6 bases; junction bases outside the gene matches: 13. Sequenced by immunoSEQ multiplex PCR; TCRdb stores in-frame clones only, minus some. The sample lists roughly 46,000 clones, 94% occurring once. The source of this sequence is a female donor with multiple sclerosis, enrolled in a pregnancy study. The specimen was CD8+ T cells from peripheral blood mononuclear cells, collected in the first trimester of pregnancy. The V call is TRBV6-4, the J call TRBJ2-3; 7 bases are shared with TRBD2. Here the CDR3 reads CASSASSGGGADTQYF. In DNA, the CDR3 is TGTGCCAGCAGTGCCTCCTCGGGGGGAGGTGCGGATACGCAGTATTTT.